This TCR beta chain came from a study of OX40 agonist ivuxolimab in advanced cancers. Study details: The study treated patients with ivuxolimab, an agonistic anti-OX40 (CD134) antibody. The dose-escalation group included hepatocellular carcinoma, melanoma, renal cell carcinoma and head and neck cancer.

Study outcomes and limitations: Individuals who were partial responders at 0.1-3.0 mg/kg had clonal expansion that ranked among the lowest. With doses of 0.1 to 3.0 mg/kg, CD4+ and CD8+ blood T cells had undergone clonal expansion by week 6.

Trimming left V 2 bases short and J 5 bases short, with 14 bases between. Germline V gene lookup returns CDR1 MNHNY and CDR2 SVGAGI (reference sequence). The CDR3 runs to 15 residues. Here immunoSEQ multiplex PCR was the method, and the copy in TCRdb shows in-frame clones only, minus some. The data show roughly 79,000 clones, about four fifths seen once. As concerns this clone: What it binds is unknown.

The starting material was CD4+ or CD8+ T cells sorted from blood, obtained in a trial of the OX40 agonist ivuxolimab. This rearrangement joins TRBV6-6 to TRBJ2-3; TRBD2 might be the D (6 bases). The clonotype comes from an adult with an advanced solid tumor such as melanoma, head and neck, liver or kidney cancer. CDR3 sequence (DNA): TGTGCCAGCAGTTACCGAGGAGGGTTTATAGATACGCAGTATTTT. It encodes CASSYRGGFIDTQYF.